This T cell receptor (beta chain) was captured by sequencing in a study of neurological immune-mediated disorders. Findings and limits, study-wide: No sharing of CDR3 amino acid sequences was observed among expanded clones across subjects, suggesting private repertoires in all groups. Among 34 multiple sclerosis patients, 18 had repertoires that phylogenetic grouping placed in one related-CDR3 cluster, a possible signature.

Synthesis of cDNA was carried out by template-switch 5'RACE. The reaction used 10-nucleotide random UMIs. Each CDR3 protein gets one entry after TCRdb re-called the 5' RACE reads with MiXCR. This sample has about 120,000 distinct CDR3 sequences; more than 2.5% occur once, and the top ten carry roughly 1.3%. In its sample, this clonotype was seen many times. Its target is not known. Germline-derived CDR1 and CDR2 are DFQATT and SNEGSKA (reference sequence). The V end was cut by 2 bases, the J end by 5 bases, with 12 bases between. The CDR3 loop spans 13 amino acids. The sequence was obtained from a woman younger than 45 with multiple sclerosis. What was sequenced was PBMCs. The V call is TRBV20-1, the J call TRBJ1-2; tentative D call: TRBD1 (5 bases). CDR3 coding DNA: TGCAGTGCTAGACCCTCGGACATATATGGCTACACCTTC. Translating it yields CSARPSDIYGYTF.